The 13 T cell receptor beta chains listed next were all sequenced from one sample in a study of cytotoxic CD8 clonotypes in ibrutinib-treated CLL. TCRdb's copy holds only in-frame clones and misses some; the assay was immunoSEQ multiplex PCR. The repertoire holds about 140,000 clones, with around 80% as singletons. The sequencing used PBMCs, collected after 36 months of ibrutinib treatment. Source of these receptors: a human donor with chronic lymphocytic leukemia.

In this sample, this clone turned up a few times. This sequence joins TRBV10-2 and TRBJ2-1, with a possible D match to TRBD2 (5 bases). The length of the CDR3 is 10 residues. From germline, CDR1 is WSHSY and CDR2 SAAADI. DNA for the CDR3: TGCGCAGTCCTGCGGGATGAGCAGTTCTTC. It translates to CAVLRDEQFF.

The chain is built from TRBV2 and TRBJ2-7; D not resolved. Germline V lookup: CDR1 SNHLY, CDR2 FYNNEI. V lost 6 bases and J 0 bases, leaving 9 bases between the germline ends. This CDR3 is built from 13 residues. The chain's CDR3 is CASSHAPSYEQYF. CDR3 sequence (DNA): TGTGCCAGCAGCCATGCCCCCTCCTACGAGCAGTACTTC.

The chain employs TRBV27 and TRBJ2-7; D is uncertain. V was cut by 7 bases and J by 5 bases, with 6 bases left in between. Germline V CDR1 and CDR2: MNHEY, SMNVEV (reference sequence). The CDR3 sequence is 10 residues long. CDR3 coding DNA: TGTGCCAGCACCCCTCACGAGCAGTACTTC. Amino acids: CASTPHEQYF.

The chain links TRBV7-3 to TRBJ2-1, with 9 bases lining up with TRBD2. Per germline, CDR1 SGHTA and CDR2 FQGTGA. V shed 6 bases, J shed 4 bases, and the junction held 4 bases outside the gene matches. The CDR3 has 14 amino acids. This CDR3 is CASSGAGGYNEQFF. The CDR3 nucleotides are TGTGCCAGCAGTGGGGCGGGAGGGTACAATGAGCAGTTCTTC. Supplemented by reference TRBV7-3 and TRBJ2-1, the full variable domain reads GAGVSQTPSNKVTEKGKYVELRCDPISGHTALYWYRQSLGQGPEFLIYFQGTGAADDSGLPNDRFFAVRPEGSVSTLKIQRTERGDSAVYLCASSGAGGYNEQFFGPGTRLTVL.

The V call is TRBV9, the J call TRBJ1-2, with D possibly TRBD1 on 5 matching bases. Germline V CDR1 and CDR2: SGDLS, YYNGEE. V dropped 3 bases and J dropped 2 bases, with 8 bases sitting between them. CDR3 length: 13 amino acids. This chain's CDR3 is CASSDHRNYGYTF. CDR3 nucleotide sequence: TGTGCCAGCAGCGATCACAGGAACTATGGCTACACCTTC.

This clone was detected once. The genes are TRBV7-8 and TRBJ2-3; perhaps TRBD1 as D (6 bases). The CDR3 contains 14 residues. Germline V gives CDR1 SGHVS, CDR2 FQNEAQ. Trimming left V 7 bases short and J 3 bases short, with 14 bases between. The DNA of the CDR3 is TGTGCCAGCACCCCCGGGACATCAACAGATACGCAGTATTTT. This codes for CASTPGTSTDTQYF.

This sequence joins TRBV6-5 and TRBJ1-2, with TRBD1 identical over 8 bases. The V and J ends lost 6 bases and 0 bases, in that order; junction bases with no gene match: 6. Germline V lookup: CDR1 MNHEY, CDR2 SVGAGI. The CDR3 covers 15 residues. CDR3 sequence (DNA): TGTGCCAGCAGACGACCAGGGGGCCCTAACTATGGCTACACCTTC. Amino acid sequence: CASRRPGGPNYGYTF.

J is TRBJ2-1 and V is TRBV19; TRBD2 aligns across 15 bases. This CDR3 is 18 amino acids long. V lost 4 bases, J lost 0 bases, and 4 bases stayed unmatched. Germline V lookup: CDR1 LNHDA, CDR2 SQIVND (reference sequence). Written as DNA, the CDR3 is TGTGCCAGTAGTAAAGGACTAGCGGGAGGGCACTCCTACAATGAGCAGTTCTTC. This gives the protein CASSKGLAGGHSYNEQFF. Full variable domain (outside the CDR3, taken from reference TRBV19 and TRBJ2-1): DGGITQSPKYLFRKEGQNVTLSCEQNLNHDAMYWYRQDPGQGLRLIYYSQIVNDFQKGDIAEGYSVSREKKESFPLTVTSAQKNPTAFYLCASSKGLAGGHSYNEQFFGPGTRLTVL.

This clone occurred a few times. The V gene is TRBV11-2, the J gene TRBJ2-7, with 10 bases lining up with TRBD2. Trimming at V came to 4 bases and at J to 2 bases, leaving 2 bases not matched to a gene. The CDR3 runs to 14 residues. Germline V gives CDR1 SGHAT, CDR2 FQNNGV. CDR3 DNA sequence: TGTGCCAGCAGCTGGCTAGCGGGGGCCTACGAGCAGTACTTC. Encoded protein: CASSWLAGAYEQYF. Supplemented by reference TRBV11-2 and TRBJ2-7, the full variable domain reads EAGVAQSPRYKIIEKRQSVAFWCNPISGHATLYWYQQILGQGPKLLIQFQNNGVVDDSQLPKDRFSAERLKGVDSTLKIQPAKLEDSAVYLCASSWLAGAYEQYFGPGTRLTVT.

This CDR3 reads CASRKWGSWELFF. Here the CDR3 DNA reads TGTGCCAGCAGGAAGTGGGGAAGTTGGGAGCTGTTTTTT. This chain uses TRBV5-4 with TRBJ2-2; D is ambiguous. Germline V gene lookup returns CDR1 SGHNT and CDR2 YYREEE (reference sequence). The CDR3 runs 13 residues. The V end lost 5 bases, the J end lost 9 bases, and 14 bases lay between the germline ends.

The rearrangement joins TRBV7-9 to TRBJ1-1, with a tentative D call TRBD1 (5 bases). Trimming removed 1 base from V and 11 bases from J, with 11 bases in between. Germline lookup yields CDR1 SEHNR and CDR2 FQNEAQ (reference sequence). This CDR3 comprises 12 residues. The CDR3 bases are TGTGCCAGCAGCTTAGTTGGAGGGGAGGCTTTCTTT. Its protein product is CASSLVGGEAFF.

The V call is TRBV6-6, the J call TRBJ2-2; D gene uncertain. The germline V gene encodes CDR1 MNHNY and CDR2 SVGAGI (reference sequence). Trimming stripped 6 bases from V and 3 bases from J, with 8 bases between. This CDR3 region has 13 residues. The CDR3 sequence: CASRGRDTGELFF. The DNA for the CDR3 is TGTGCCAGCAGGGGTAGGGACACCGGGGAGCTGTTTTTT.

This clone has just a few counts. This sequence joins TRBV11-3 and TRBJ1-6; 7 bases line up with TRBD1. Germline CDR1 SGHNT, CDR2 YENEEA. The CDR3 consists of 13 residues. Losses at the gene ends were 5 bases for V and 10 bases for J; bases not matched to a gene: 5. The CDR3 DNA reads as TGTGCCAGCAGCCTCGACAGGGTATCACCCCTCCACTTT. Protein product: CASSLDRVSPLHF.